The clone carrying this T cell receptor beta chain was counted a single time. Its specificity is not known. For the second PCR, which ran for about 7 to 11 cycles, a sample-barcoded 5' primer and a J-beta primer mix were used. Every single cDNA molecule received a tag from a template-switch adaptor with 12 random nucleotides. At least 2.5 million CDR3-containing paired-end reads were obtained per sample. TCRdb redid the calling of the 5' RACE reads with MiXCR, one entry per CDR3 protein. The table shows hundreds of thousands of distinct CDR3 sequences, with 22% occurring only once. The CDR3 totals 18 residues. Germline CDR1 reads SGHTS; CDR2 reads YDEGEE. The germline V and J ends were trimmed by 3 bases and 6 bases, with 25 bases remaining between them. The sample comes from a study of blood T cells in healthy people across ages. General observations from the study: Possibly confounding the expanded clonotype changes was the fact that donor CMV status was unknown.

Sequencing was done on a sample of blood. The TCR sequence derives from a man between 65 and 79 years old in good health. The V call is TRBV5-8, the J call TRBJ2-1; D is perhaps TRBD2 (6 bases). The CDR3 protein is CASSSGVLAQSVSNEQFF. CDR3 sequence (DNA): TGTGCCAGCAGCTCGGGGGTCCTAGCTCAGTCGGTCAGCAATGAGCAGTTCTTC.